This T cell receptor beta chain was identified in a study of T cell responses to AZD1222 COVID-19 vaccine. Overall study: Analysis merged second doses at about 4 or about 12 weeks.

Study findings and constraints: All repertoire sampling was performed exclusively after the peak T cell response. Most donors were white British and more were female, and clonal diversity was possibly underestimated. Among vaccine-associated CD4 TCRs, coverage spanned spike, with dominance at 160-218 and 743-854.

CDR3 length equals 13 residues. Germline V gene lookup returns CDR1 LGHNA and CDR2 YNFKEQ. V lost 1 base and J lost 6, with 9 bases in between. This clone was counted only a few times. Antigen specificity is unknown. Measured with immunoSEQ multiplex PCR; TCRdb has only the in-frame clones, and not every one. The profile shows 100,000 to 150,000 clones, more than 75% of them singletons. The sample consisted of peripheral blood, taken on day 0 of AZD1222 vaccination. The TCR sequence derives from an adult in good health. V usage is TRBV4-2 and J usage is TRBJ1-1; D gene uncertain. CDR3 loop: CASSQGDGAEAFF. The DNA of the CDR3 is TGTGCCAGCAGCCAAGGGGATGGGGCTGAAGCTTTCTTT.